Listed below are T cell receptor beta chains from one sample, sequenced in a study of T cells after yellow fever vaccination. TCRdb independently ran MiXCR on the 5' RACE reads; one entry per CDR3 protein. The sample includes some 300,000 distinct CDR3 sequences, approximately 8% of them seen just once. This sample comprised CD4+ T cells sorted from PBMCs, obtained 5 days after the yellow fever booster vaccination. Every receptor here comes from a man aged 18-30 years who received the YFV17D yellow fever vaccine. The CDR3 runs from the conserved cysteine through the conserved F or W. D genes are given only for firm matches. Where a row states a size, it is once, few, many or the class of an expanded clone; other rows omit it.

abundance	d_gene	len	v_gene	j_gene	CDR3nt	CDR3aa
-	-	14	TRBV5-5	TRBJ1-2	TGTGCCAGCAGCTTGGTAGCAAGCAACTATGGCTACACCTTC	CASSLVASNYGYTF
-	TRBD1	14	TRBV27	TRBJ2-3	TGTGCCAGCAGTTTATCGGGACAGCCCGATACGCAGTATTTT	CASSLSGQPDTQYF
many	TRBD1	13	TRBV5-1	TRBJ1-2	TGCGCCAGCAGCTCGGGACAGTTTTATGGCTACACCTTC	CASSSGQFYGYTF
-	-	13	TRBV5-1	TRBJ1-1	TGCGCCAGCAGCTTGTCAGGGTACACTGAAGCTTTCTTT	CASSLSGYTEAFF
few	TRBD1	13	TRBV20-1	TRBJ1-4	TGCAGTGCCACCGACAGGGTCGGGGAAAAACTGTTTTTT	CSATDRVGEKLFF
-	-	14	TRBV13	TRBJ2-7	TGTGCCAGCAGCTTAGGCCGGTGGCAGGGGGAGCAGTACTTC	CASSLGRWQGEQYF
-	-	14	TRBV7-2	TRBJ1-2	TGTGCCAGCAGCGGAAGTCAGGGTCGATCTGGCTACACCTTC	CASSGSQGRSGYTF
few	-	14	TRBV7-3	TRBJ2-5	TGTGCCAGCAGCCCAACCGGGCGCCAAGAGACCCAGTACTTC	CASSPTGRQETQYF
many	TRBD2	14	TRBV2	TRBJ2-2	TGTGCCAGTTCGGGACTAGCGAACACCGGGGAGCTGTTTTTT	CASSGLANTGELFF
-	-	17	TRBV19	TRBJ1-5	TGTGCCAGTAGTATAGATTGGGGAACTATTAGCAATCAGCCCCAGCATTTT	CASSIDWGTISNQPQHF
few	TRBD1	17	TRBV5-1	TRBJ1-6	TGCGCCAGCAGCTTACGAAGTCAGGGGGCGCTTAGTTCACCCCTCCACTTT	CASSLRSQGALSSPLHF
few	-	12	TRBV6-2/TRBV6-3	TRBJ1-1	TGTGCCAGCAGTTACTTGCGGACATGGGCTTTCTTT	CASSYLRTWAFF
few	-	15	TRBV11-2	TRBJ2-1	TGTGCCAGCACCCCCCCCGGGACTCCCATTTTGGGGCAGTTCTTC	CASTPPGTPILGQFF
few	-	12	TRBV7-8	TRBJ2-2	TGTGCCAGCAGCTTTACCACCGGGGAGCTGTTTTTT	CASSFTTGELFF
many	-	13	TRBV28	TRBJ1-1	TGTGCCAGCAGTTTATTGTCGAACACTGAAGCTTTCTTT	CASSLLSNTEAFF
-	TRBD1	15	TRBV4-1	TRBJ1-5	TGCGCCAGCCGGCAGGGGGTGTGGAGCAATCAGCCCCAGCATTTT	CASRQGVWSNQPQHF
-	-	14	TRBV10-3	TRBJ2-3	TGTGCCATCAGTCCGACTGTCAGGGCAGATACGCAGTATTTT	CAISPTVRADTQYF
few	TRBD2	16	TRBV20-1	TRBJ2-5	TGCAGTGCTAGAATTCTAGCGGGGCCCTTCCAAGAGACCCAGTACTTC	CSARILAGPFQETQYF
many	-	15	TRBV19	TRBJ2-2	TGTGCCAGTAGTAGGATCAGTTTGAACACCGGGGAGCTGTTTTTT	CASSRISLNTGELFF
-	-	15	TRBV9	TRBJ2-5	TGTGCCAGCAGCGTGGTCGACGCCCCAATGGGGACCCAGTACTTC	CASSVVDAPMGTQYF
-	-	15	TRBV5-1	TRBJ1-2	TGCGCCAGCAGCTTGGGGTTCGGGGGCGACTATGGCTACACCTTC	CASSLGFGGDYGYTF
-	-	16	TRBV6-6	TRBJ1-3	TGTGCCAGCAGGTCGGTAGGGGCCACTACTGGAAACACCATATATTTT	CASRSVGATTGNTIYF
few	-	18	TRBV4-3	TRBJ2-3	TGCGCCAGCAGCCTCCTTACATGGGGCACCAAGGATACAGATACGCAGTATTTT	CASSLLTWGTKDTDTQYF
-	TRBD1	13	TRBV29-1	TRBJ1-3	TGCAGCGTCTGGACAGGGGCTGGAAACACCATATATTTT	CSVWTGAGNTIYF
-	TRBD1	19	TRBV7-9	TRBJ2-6	TGTGCCAGCAGCTTATCTCCGGGACAGGGGACCTCTGGGGCCAACGTCCTGACTTTC	CASSLSPGQGTSGANVLTF
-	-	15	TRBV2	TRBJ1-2	TGTGCCACCAGCGGCGTGCAGGGATTGTACTATGGCTACACCTTC	CATSGVQGLYYGYTF
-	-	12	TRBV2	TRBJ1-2	TGTGCCAGCAGTGAACTGCTGTGGGGCTACACCTTC	CASSELLWGYTF
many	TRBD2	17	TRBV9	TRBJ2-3	TGTGCCAGCAGCGCCCCTCTGCTAGCGGGGGTTACAGATACGCAGTATTTT	CASSAPLLAGVTDTQYF
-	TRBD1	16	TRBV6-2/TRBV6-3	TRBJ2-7	TGTGCCAGCAGTTACAGGGGGCGTGGGACAGACTACGAGCAGTACTTC	CASSYRGRGTDYEQYF
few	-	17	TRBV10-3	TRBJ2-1	TGTGCCATCAAAGGGGGTGCAGATGGGAGCTCCTACAATGAGCAGTTCTTC	CAIKGGADGSSYNEQFF
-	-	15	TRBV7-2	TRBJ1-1	TGTGCCAGCAGCGAGCCGGGATGGGGGTTGACTGAAGCTTTCTTT	CASSEPGWGLTEAFF
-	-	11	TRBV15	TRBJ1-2	TGTGCCACCAGCAGAGGGGGTGGCTACACCTTC	CATSRGGGYTF
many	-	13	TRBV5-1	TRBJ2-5	TGCGCCAGCGGACGGGGGACCCAAGAGACCCAGTACTTC	CASGRGTQETQYF